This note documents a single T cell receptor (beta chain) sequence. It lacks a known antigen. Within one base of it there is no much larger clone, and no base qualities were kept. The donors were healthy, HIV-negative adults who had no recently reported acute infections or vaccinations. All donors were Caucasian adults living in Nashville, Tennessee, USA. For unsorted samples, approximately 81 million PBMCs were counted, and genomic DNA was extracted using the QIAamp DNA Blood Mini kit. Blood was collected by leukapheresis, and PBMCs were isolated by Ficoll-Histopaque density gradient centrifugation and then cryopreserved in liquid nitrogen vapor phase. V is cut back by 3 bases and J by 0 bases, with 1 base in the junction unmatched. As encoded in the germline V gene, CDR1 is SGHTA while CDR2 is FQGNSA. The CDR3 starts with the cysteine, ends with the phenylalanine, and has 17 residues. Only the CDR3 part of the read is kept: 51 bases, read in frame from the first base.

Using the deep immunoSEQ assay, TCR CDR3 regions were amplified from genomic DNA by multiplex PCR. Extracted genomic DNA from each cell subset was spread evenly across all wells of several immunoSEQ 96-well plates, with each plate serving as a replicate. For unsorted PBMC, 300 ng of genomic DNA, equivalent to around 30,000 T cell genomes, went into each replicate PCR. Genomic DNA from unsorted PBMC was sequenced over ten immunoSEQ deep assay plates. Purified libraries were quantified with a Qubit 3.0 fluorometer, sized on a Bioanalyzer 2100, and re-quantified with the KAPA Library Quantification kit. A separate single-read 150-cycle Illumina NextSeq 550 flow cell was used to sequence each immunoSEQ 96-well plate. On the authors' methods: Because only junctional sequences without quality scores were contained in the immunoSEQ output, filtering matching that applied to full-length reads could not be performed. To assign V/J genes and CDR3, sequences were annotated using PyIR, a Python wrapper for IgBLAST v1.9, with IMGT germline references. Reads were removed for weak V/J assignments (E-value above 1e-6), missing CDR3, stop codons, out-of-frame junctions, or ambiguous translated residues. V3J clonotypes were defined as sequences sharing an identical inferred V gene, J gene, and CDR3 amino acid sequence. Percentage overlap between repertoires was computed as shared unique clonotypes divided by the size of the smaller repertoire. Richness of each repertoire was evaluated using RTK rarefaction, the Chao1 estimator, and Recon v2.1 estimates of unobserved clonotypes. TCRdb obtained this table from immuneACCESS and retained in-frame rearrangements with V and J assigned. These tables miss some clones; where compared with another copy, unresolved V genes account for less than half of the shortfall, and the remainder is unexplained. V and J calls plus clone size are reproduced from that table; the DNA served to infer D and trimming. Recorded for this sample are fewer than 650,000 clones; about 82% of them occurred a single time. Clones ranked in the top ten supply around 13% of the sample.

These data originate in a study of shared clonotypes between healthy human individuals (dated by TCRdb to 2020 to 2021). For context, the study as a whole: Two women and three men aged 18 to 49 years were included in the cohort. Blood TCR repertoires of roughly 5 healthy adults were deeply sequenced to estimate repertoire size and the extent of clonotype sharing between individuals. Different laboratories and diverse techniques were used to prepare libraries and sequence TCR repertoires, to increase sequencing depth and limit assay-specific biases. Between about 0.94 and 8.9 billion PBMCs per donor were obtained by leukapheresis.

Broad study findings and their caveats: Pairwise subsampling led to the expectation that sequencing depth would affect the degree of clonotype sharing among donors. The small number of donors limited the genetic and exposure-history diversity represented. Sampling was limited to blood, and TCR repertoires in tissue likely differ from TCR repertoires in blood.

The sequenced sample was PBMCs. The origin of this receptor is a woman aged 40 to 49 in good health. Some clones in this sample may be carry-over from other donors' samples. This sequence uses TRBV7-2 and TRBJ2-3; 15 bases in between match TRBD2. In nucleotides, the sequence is TGTGCCAGCAGCTTCGGACTAGCGGGAGGGAGCACAGATACGCAGTATTTT. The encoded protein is CASSFGLAGGSTDTQYF.